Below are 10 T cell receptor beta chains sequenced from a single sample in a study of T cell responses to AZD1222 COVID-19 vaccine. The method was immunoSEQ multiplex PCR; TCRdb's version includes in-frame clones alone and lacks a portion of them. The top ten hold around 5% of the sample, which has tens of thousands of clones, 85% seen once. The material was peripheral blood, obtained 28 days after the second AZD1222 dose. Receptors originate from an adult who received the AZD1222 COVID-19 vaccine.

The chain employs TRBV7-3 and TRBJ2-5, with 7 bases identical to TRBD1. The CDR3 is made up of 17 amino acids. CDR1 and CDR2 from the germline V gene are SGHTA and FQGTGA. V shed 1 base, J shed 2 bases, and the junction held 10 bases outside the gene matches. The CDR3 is CASSLMGWDSSQETQYF. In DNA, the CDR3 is TGTGCCAGCAGCTTAATGGGGTGGGACAGCTCACAAGAGACCCAGTACTTC.

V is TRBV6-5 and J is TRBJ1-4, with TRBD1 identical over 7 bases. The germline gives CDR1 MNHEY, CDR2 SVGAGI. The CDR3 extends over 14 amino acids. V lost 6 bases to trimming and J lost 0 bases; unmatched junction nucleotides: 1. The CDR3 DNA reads TGTGCCAGCAGCGGGACAGCAACTAATGAAAAACTGTTTTTT. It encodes CASSGTATNEKLFF.

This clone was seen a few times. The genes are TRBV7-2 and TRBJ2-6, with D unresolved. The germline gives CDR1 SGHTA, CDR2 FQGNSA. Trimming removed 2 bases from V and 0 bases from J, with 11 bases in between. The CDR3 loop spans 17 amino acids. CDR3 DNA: TGTGCCAGCAGCTTAAGGTACCGACCCTCTGGGGCCAACGTCCTGACTTTC. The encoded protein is CASSLRYRPSGANVLTF.

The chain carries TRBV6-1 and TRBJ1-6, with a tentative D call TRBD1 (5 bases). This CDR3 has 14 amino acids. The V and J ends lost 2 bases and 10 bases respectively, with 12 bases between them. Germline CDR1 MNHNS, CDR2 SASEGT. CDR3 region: CASSELRGGSPLHF. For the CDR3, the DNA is TGTGCCAGCAGTGAATTGAGGGGAGGGTCACCCCTCCACTTT.

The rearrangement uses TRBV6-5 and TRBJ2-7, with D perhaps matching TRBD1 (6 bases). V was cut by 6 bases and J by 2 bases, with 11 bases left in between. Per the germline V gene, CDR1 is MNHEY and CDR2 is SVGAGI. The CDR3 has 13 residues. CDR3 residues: CASRSNRAYEQYF. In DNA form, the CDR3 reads TGTGCCAGCAGGTCTAACAGGGCCTACGAGCAGTACTTC.

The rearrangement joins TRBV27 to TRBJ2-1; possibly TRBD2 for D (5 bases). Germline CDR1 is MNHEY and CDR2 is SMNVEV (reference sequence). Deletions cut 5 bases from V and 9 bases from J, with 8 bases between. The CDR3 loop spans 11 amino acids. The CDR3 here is CASSRGSEQFF. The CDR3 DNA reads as TGTGCCAGCAGTCGTGGGAGTGAGCAGTTCTTC.

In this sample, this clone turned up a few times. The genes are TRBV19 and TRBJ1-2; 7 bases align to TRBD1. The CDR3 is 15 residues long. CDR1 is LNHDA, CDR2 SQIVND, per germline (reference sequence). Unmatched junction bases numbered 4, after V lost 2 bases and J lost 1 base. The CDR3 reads CASSIPRTGNYGYTF. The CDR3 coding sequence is TGTGCCAGTAGTATACCCCGGACAGGTAACTATGGCTACACCTTC.

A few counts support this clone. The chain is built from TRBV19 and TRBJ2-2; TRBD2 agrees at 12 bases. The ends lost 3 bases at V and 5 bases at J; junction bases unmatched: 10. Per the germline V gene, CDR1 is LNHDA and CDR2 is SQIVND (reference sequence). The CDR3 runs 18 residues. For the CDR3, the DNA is TGTGCCAGTAGTATGCCCCTTAGACTAGCGGGGGAGACCGGGGAGCTGTTTTTT. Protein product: CASSMPLRLAGETGELFF.

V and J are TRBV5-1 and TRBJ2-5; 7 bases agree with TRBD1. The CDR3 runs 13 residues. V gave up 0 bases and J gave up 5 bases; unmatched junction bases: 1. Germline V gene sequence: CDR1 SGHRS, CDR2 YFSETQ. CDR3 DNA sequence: TGCGCCAGCAGCTTGGGAGGGGGCGAGACCCAGTACTTC. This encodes CASSLGGGETQYF.

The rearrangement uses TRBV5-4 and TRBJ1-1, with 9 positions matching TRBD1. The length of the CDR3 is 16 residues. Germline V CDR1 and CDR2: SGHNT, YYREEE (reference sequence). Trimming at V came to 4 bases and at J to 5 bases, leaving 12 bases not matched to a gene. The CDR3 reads CASSPDRGPAGTEAFF. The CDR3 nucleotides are TGTGCCAGCAGCCCGGACAGGGGACCTGCGGGAACTGAAGCTTTCTTT.